These 4 T cell receptor beta chains originate from one sample sequenced in a study of control samples from healthy donors and cancer patients. Only in-frame clones appear in the TCRdb table, and some are missing; sequencing was by immunoSEQ multiplex PCR. The sample lists about 75,000 clones; about 93% were seen once. Sequenced input: blood. These receptors all come from a woman in her thirties or forties in good health.

This clone has a handful of counts. The chain recombines TRBV7-2 with TRBJ1-6; D possibly corresponds to TRBD1 (6 bases). CDR1 is SGHTA, CDR2 FQGNSA, per germline. V was trimmed by 3 bases and J by 4 bases, leaving 7 bases between them. This CDR3 is built from 14 residues. CDR3 bases: TGTGCCAGCAGCTTCGGACAGTATAATTCACCCCTCCACTTT. Translated, it gives CASSFGQYNSPLHF.

V is TRBV24-1 and J is TRBJ2-7, with D uncertain. V was pared by 2 bases and J by 2 bases, with 0 bases between. The CDR3 has 11 residues. The V gene's germline CDR1 is KGHDR and CDR2 SFDVKD. The CDR3 sequence is CATSDSYEQYF. The CDR3 nucleotides are TGTGCCACCAGTGATTCCTACGAGCAGTACTTC.

This clone was detected once. The V gene is TRBV2, the J gene TRBJ2-4, with D perhaps TRBD1 (6 bases). With 9 bases removed from V and 3 bases from J, the gap between germline ends came to 18 bases. The CDR3 is made up of 15 amino acids. Looked up from germline, CDR1 is SNHLY and CDR2 is FYNNEI. The CDR3 loop is CASSLWEGGKNIQYF. CDR3 nucleotides: TGTGCCAGTAGCCTCTGGGAAGGGGGCAAAAACATTCAGTACTTC.

This clone occurred once. The chain couples TRBV19 to TRBJ1-1; 7 bases line up with TRBD1. The ends lost 2 bases at V and 5 bases at J; junction bases unmatched: 2. CDR1 and CDR2 (germline): LNHDA, SQIVND (reference sequence). The CDR3 spans 13 residues. This chain's CDR3 is CASSIQGGTEAFF. The CDR3 DNA follows: TGTGCCAGTAGTATACAGGGGGGGACTGAAGCTTTCTTT.